This T cell receptor beta chain came from a study of blood T cell repertoires in COVID-19. Study-wide background: Spain, Italy and the United States supplied samples that represented acute and convalescent COVID-19. PBMCs, B-cell-depleted T cells, or T cells provided the cDNA or gDNA that made up the material.

Original processing notes: Researchers report that nucleated cell counts were estimated from reference gene primer amplification. Here immunoSEQ multiplex PCR was the method, and the copy in TCRdb shows in-frame clones only, minus some. The V and J calls and clone size were taken over from that table, and D and trimming were inferred from the DNA. The sample holds around 320,000 clones, more than 70% seen once. Germline CDR1 and CDR2: MNHEY and SVGAGI. The V end lost 8 bases, the J end lost 9 bases, and 11 bases lay between the germline ends. The CDR3 spans 12 residues. The rearrangement joins TRBV6-5 to TRBJ1-6; tentatively, D is TRBD1 (5 bases). This receptor was taken from a woman aged 25 to 39 who had recovered from COVID-19. Sequenced sample: peripheral blood. The CDR3 sequence: CASRPGGSPLHF. The DNA for the CDR3 is TGTGCCAGCCGTCCCGGGGGTTCACCCCTCCACTTT.